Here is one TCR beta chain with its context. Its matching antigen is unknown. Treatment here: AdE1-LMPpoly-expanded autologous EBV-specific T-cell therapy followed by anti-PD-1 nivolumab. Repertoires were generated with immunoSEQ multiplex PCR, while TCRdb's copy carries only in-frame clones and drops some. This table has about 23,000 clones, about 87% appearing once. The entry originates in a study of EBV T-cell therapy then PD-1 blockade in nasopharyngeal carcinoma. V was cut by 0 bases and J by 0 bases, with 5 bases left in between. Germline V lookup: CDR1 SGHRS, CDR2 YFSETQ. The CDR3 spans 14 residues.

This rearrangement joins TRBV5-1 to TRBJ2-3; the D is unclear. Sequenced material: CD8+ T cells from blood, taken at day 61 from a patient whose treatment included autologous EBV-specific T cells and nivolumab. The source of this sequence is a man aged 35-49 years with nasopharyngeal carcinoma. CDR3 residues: CASSLEGSTDTQYF. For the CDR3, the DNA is TGCGCCAGCAGCTTGGAAGGCAGCACAGATACGCAGTATTTT.